Below are 16 T cell receptor beta chains sequenced from a single sample in a study of a mutant IDH1 vaccine in newly diagnosed glioma (dated by TCRdb to about 2021). No antigen has been assigned to these receptors. Explained via the paper, the time point label denotes: week 5, during vaccination. Each vaccine dose was 300 ug of a 20-mer mutant IDH1 peptide in Montanide, given subcutaneously with topical imiquimod. The receptor library was made with the immunoSEQ multiplex PCR assay. TCRdb mirrors the immuneACCESS table, restricted to in-frame sequences. Some clones are absent from its copies; in checked studies, under half trace to an unresolved V gene, and the reason for the others is unknown. The table for this sample lists around 50,000 clones; just under 90% of them were counted only once. The ten largest clones capture approximately 4.2% of the sample. This specimen was PBMCs, taken from a glioma patient whose treatment included an IDH1 peptide vaccine. These receptors all stem from a middle-aged woman with glioma.

The rearrangement links TRBV2 to TRBJ1-2; D possibly corresponds to TRBD1 (5 bases). Germline CDR1 is SNHLY and CDR2 is FYNNEI. With 3 bases removed from V and 2 bases from J, the gap between germline ends came to 7 bases. CDR3 length: 13 amino acids. In DNA form, the CDR3 reads TGTGCCAGCAGTGATCAGGGAAACTATGGCTACACCTTC. Its protein is CASSDQGNYGYTF.

V gene TRBV19 combines with J gene TRBJ1-1; maybe TRBD1 (5 bases). The CDR3 is 14 amino acids. Deletions cut 7 bases from V and 10 bases from J, with 22 bases between. Per germline, CDR1 LNHDA and CDR2 SQIVND (reference sequence). CDR3 sequence: CASTPWGRDGGAFF. DNA of the CDR3: TGTGCCAGTACCCCTTGGGGACGGGACGGGGGAGCTTTCTTT.

The rearrangement joins TRBV10-1 to TRBJ1-5, with D unresolved. V gave up 6 bases and J gave up 5 bases, with 8 bases separating them. The CDR3 totals 12 residues. Looked up from germline, CDR1 is WNHNN and CDR2 is SYGVQD (reference sequence). This CDR3 is CASSNGDQPQHF. CDR3 sequence (DNA): TGCGCCAGCAGCAATGGCGATCAGCCCCAGCATTTT.

The chain has TRBV18 and TRBJ1-1, with D perhaps matching TRBD1 (5 bases). The length of the CDR3 is 13 residues. Germline V lookup: CDR1 KGHSH, CDR2 LQKENI. Trimming removed 3 bases from V and 3 bases from J, with 8 bases in between. The CDR3 loop reads CASSPRVDTEAFF. DNA of the CDR3: TGTGCCAGCTCACCCAGGGTAGACACTGAAGCTTTCTTT.

J is TRBJ1-4 and V is TRBV6-5; a weak D match, TRBD1 (5 bases). The CDR3 spans 14 residues. Germline CDR1 reads MNHEY; CDR2 reads SVGAGI. V gave up 4 bases and J gave up 4 bases, with 10 bases separating them. DNA for the CDR3: TGTGCCAGCAGTTTGGGACGGTTTAATGAAAAACTGTTTTTT. Translation: CASSLGRFNEKLFF.

The chain uses TRBV7-2 and TRBJ1-2; D is unresolved. The germline V and J ends were trimmed by 3 bases and 8 bases, with 16 bases remaining between them. Germline lookup yields CDR1 SGHTA and CDR2 FQGNSA. The CDR3 totals 14 residues. DNA for the CDR3: TGTGCCAGCAGCTTCCCTGCGGCCGCGAGCGGCTACACCTTC. As protein: CASSFPAAASGYTF.

The chain has TRBV6-5 and TRBJ1-5, with D unclear. The CDR3 sequence is 13 residues long. CDR1 and CDR2 from the germline V gene are MNHEY and SVGAGI. V lost 7 bases, J lost 5 bases, and 12 bases lay in between. CDR3 region: CASTPDWDQPQHF. CDR3 DNA: TGTGCCAGCACCCCCGATTGGGATCAGCCCCAGCATTTT.

In its sample, this clone was seen a few times. The chain uses TRBV2 and TRBJ1-1, with 9 bases fitting TRBD1. The CDR3 loop spans 13 amino acids. The germline V gene has CDR1 SNHLY and CDR2 FYNNEI. The J segment lost 5 bases and the V segment lost 6 bases, leaving 4 bases of the junction unmatched. CDR3 sequence (DNA): TGTGCCAGCAGACGGACAGGGGAGACTGAAGCTTTCTTT. It specifies CASRRTGETEAFF.

The V gene is TRBV30, the J gene TRBJ2-1; no firm D call. The CDR3 runs 15 residues. In germline, CDR1 is GTSNPN, CDR2 SVGIG (reference sequence). V dropped 0 bases and J dropped 0 bases, with 9 bases sitting between them. The CDR3 nucleotides read TGTGCCTGGAGTGTTGGGCTCCTCTCCTACAATGAGCAGTTCTTC. Protein sequence: CAWSVGLLSYNEQFF.

The chain carries TRBV6-1 and TRBJ2-3; 10 bases map to TRBD1. This CDR3 is built from 15 residues. Trimming cost V 6 bases and J 2 bases; bases outside gene matches: 5. Germline V gene lookup returns CDR1 MNHNS and CDR2 SASEGT. In nucleotides, the CDR3 is TGTGCCAGCAGCCGACAGGGGGCGCCCACAGATACGCAGTATTTT. It translates to CASSRQGAPTDTQYF.

As regards this clone: The sample holds other DNA sequences that translate to the same CDR3. The chain is built from TRBV5-1 and TRBJ1-1, with 7 bases lining up with TRBD1. Looked up from germline, CDR1 is SGHRS and CDR2 is YFSETQ. CDR3 length: 14 amino acids. Losses at the gene ends were 0 bases for V and 4 bases for J; bases not matched to a gene: 3. The CDR3 DNA reads as TGCGCCAGCAGCTTGGGACAGGGCGGCACTGAAGCTTTCTTT. It yields the protein CASSLGQGGTEAFF.

The chain is built from TRBV5-1 and TRBJ2-7; D uncertain. The length of the CDR3 is 13 residues. Germline V lookup: CDR1 SGHRS, CDR2 YFSETQ. The germline V and J ends were trimmed by 4 bases and 2 bases, with 10 bases remaining between them. The CDR3 protein is CASSGGGAYEQYF. The CDR3 nucleotides are TGCGCCAGCAGCGGTGGCGGAGCCTACGAGCAGTACTTC.

CDR3 bases: TGTGCCAGCTCACCACAAAAGCCCTTCCCGGGACAGGGTGGTAACTATGGCTACACCTTC. Its protein product is CASSPQKPFPGQGGNYGYTF. The rearrangement links TRBV18 to TRBJ1-2; 9 bases are shared with TRBD1. The V gene's germline CDR1 is KGHSH and CDR2 LQKENI. V lost 1 base to trimming and J lost 1 base; unmatched junction nucleotides: 16. The CDR3 is made up of 20 amino acids.

The chain couples TRBV7-2 to TRBJ2-5, with a tentative D call TRBD1 (6 bases). Between the trimmed V and J ends, which lost 0 bases and 1 base, there was a span of 9 bases. CDR3 length equals 15 residues. Per the germline V gene, CDR1 is SGHTA and CDR2 is FQGNSA. The CDR3 DNA follows: TGTGCCAGCAGCTTAGCGGGGGCAACCCAAGAGACCCAGTACTTC. This gives the protein CASSLAGATQETQYF.

The rearrangement uses TRBV14 and TRBJ2-1; 7 nucleotides align to TRBD2. Trimming at V came to 1 base and at J to 9 bases, leaving 12 bases not matched to a gene. The CDR3 consists of 16 residues. Germline V CDR1 and CDR2: SGHDN, FVKESK. CDR3 sequence reads: CASSQGSGNHPVEQFF. The CDR3 DNA reads TGTGCCAGCAGCCAAGGGAGCGGGAACCACCCCGTTGAGCAGTTCTTC.

The V call is TRBV27, the J call TRBJ1-2; TRBD1 matches 8 bases. This CDR3 is 15 amino acids long. Germline V gene data show CDR1 as MNHEY and CDR2 as SMNVEV (reference sequence). Germline trimming cut 4 bases from V and 7 bases from J; bases unmatched to any gene: 11. CDR3 sequence: CASSSRQGPAGGYTF. As DNA, the CDR3 is TGTGCCAGCAGTTCAAGACAGGGGCCGGCGGGTGGCTACACCTTC.